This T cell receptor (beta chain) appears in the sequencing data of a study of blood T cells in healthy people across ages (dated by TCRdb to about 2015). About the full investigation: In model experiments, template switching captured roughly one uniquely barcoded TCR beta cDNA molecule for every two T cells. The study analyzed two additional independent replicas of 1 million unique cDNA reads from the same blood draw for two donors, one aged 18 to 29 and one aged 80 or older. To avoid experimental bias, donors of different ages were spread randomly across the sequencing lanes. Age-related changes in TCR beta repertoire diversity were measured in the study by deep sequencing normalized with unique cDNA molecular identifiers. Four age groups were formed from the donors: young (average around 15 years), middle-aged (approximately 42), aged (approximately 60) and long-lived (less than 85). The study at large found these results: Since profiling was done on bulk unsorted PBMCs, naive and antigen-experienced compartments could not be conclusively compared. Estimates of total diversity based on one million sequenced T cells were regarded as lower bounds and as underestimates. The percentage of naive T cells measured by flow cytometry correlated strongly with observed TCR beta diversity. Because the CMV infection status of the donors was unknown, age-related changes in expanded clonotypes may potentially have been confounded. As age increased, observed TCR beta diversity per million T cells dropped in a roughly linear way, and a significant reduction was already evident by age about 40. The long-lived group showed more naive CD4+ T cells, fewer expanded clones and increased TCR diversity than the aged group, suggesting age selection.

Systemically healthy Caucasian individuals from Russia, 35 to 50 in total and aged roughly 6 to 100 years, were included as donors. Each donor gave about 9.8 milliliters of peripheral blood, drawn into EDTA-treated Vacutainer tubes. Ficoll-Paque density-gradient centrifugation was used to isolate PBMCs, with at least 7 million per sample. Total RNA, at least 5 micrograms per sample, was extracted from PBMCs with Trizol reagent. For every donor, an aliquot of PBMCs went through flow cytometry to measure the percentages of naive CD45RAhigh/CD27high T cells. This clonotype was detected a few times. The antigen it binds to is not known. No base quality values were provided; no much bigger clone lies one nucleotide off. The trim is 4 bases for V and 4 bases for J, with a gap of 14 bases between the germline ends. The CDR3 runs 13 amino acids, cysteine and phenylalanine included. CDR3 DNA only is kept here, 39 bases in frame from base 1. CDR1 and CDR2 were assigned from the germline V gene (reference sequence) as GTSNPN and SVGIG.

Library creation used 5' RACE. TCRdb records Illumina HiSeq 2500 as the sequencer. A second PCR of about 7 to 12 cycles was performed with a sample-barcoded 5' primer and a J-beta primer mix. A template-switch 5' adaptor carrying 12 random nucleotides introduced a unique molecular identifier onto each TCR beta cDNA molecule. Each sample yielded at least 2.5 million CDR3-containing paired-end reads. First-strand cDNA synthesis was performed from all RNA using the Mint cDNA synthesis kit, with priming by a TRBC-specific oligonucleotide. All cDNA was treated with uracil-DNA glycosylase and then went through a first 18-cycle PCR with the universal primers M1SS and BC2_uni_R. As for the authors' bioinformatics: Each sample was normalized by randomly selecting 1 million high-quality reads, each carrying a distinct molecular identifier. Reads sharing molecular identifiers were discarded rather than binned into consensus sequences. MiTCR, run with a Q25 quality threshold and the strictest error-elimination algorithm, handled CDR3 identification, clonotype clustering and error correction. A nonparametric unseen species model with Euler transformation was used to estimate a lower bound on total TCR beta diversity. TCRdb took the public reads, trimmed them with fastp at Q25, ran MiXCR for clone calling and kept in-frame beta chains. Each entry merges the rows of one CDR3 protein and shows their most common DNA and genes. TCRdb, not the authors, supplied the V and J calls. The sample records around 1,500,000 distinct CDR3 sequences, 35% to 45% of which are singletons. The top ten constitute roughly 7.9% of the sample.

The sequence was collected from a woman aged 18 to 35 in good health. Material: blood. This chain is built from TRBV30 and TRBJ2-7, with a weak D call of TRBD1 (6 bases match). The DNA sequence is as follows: TGTGCCTGGATCAAAAAAGGGGGTTACGAGCAGTACTTC. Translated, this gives CAWIKKGGYEQYF.